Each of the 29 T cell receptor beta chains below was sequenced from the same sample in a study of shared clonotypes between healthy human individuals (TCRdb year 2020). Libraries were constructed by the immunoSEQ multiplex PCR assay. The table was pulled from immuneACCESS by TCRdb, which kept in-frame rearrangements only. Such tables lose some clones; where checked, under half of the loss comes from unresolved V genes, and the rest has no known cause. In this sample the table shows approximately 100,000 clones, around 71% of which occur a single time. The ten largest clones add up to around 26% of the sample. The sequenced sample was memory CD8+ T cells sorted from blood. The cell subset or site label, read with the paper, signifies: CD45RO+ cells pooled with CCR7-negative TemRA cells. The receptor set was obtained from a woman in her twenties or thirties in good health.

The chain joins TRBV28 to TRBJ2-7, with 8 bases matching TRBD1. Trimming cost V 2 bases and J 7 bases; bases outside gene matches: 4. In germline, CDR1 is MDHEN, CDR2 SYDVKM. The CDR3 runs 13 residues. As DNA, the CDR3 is TGTGCCAGCAGTTTAGACAGGGGTTGGGAGCAGTACTTC. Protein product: CASSLDRGWEQYF.

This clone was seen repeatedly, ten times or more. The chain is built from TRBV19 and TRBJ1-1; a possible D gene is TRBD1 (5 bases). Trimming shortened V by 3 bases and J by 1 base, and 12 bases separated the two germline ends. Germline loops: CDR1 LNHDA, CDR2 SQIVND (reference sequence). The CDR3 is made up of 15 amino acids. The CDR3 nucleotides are TGTGCCAGTAGTATCTGGGGGGGGTCGAACACTGAAGCTTTCTTT. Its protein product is CASSIWGGSNTEAFF.

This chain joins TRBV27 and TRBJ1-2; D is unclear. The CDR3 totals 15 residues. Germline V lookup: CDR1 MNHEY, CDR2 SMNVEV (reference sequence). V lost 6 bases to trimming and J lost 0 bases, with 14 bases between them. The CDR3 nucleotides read TGTGCCAGCAGCCCCAGCGACCGAGCTAACTATGGCTACACCTTC. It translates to CASSPSDRANYGYTF.

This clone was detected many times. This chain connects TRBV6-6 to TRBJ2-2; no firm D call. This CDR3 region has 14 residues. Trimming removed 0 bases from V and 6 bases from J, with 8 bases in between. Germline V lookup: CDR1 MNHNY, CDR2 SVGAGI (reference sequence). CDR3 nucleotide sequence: TGTGCCAGCAGTTACTCTGGGTTAGCCGGGGAGCTGTTTTTT. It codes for CASSYSGLAGELFF.

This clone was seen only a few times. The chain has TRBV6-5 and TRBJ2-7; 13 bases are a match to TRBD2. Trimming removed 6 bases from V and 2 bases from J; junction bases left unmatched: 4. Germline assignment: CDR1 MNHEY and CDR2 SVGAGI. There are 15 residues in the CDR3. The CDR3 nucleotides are TGTGCCAGCAGCGCCGGGACTAGCGGGACCTACGAGCAGTACTTC. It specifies CASSAGTSGTYEQYF.

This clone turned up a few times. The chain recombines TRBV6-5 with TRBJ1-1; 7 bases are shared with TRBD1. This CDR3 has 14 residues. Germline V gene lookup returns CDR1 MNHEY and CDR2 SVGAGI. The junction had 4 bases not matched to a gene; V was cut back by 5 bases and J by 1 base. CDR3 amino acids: CASSGGQENTEAFF. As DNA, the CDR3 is TGTGCCAGCAGTGGAGGACAGGAGAACACTGAAGCTTTCTTT.

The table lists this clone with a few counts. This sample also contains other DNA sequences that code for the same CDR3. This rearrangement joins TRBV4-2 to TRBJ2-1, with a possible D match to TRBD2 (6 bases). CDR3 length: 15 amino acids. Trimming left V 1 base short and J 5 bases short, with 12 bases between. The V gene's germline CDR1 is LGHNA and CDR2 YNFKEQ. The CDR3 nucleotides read TGTGCCAGCAGCCAAGGGTTAGCGGAGAACAATGAGCAGTTCTTC. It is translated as CASSQGLAENNEQFF.

The CDR3 DNA reads as TGTGCCAGCAGCTTTGAAGGGTGGAGCAATCAGCCCCAGCATTTT. Encoded protein: CASSFEGWSNQPQHF. This rearrangement joins TRBV9 to TRBJ1-5; no clear D gene. The CDR3 spans 15 residues. The V and J ends lost 4 bases and 1 base respectively, with 12 bases between them. Germline CDR1 is SGDLS and CDR2 is YYNGEE.

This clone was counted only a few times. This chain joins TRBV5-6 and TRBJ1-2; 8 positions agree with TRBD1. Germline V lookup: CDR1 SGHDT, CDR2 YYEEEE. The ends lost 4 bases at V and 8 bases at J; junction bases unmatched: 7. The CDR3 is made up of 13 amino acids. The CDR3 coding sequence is TGTGCCAGCAGCACCTGGACAGGGAACGGCTACACCTTC. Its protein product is CASSTWTGNGYTF.

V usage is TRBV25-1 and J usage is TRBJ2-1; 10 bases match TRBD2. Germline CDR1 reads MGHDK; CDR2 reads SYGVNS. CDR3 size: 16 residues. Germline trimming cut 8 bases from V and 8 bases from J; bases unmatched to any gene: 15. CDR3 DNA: TGTGCCAGCGGCGAGTCTAGCGGGAGTTGGGTAGATGAGCAGTTCTTC. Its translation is CASGESSGSWVDEQFF.

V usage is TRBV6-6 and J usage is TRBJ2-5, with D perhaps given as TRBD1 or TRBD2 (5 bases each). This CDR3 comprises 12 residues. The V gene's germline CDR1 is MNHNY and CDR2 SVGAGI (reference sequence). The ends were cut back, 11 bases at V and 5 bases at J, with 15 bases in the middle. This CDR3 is CAGGPSRETQYF. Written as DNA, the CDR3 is TGTGCCGGGGGACCCAGCCGGGAGACCCAGTACTTC.

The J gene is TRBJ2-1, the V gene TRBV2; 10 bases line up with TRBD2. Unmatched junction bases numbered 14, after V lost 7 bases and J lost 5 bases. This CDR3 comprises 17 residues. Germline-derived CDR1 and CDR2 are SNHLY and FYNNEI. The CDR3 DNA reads TGTGCCAGCACAGGGCTAGCGGGAGTAAGGTATCACAATGAGCAGTTCTTC. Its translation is CASTGLAGVRYHNEQFF.

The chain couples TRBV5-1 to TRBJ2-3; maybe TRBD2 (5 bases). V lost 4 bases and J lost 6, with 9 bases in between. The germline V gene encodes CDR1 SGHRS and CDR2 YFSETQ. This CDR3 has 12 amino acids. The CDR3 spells CASSPWRDTQYF. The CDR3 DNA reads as TGCGCCAGCAGCCCCTGGAGGGATACGCAGTATTTT.

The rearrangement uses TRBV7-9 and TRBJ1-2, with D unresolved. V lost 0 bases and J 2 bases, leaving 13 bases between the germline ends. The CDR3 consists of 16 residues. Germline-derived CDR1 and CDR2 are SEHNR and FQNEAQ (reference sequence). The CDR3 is CASSLAGSTSNYGYTF. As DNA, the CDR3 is TGTGCCAGCAGCTTAGCGGGGAGCACATCCAACTATGGCTACACCTTC. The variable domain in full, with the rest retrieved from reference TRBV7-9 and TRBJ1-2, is DTGVSQNPRHKITKRGQNVTFRCDPISEHNRLYWYRQTLGQGPEFLTYFQNEAQLEKSRLLSDRFSAERPKGSFSTLEIQRTEQGDSAMYLCASSLAGSTSNYGYTFGSGTRLTVV.

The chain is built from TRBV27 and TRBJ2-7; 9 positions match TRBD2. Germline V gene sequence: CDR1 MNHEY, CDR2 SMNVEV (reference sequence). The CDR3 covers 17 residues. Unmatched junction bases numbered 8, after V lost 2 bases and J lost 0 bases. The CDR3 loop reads CASSLPRLAANSYEQYF. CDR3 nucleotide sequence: TGTGCCAGCAGTTTACCCCGACTAGCGGCGAACTCCTACGAGCAGTACTTC.

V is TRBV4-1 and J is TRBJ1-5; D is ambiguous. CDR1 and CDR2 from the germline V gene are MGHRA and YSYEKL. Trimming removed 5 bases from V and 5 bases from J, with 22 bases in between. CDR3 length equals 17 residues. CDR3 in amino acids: CASSLGNSGVGDQPQHF. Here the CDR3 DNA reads TGCGCCAGCAGCTTAGGGAATTCGGGCGTGGGAGATCAGCCCCAGCATTTT.

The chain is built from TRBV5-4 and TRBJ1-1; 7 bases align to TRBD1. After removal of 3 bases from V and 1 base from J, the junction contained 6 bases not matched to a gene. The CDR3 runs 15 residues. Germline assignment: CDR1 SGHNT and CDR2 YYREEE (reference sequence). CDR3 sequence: CASSYGQEQNTEAFF. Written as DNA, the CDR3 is TGTGCCAGCAGCTACGGACAGGAACAGAACACTGAAGCTTTCTTT.

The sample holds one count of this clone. The CDR3 region has the DNA TGTGCCAGCAGTACAGGCCGGAGGGGTGCTGAAGCTTTCTTT. This encodes CASSTGRRGAEAFF. The V gene is TRBV28, the J gene TRBJ1-1; D is possibly TRBD1 (5 bases). V dropped 5 bases and J dropped 6 bases, with 16 bases sitting between them. From germline, CDR1 is MDHEN and CDR2 SYDVKM. CDR3 length equals 14 residues.

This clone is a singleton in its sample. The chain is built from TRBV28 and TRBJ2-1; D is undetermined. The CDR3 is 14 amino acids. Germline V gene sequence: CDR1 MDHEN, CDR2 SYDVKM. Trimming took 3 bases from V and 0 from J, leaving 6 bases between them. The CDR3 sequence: CASSFRSSYNEQFF. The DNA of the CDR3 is TGTGCCAGCAGTTTCAGGAGCTCCTACAATGAGCAGTTCTTC.

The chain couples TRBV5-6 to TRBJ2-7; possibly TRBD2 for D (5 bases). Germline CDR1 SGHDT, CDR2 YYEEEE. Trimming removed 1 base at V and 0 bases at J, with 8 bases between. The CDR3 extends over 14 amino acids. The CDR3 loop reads CASSLTGISYEQYF. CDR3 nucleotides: TGTGCCAGCAGCTTGACCGGGATCTCCTACGAGCAGTACTTC.

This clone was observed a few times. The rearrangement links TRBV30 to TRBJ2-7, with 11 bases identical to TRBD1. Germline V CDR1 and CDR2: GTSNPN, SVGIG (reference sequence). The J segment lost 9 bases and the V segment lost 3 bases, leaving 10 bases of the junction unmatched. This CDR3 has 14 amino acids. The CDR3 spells CAWSPGQGGSGQYF. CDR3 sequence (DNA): TGTGCCTGGAGCCCGGGACAGGGGGGATCGGGGCAGTACTTC. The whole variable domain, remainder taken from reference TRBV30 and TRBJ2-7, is SQTIHQWPATLVQPVGSPLSLECTVEGTSNPNLYWYRQAAGRGLQLLFYSVGIGQISSEVPQNLSASRPQDRQFILSSKKLLLSDSGFYLCAWSPGQGGSGQYFGPGTRLTVT.

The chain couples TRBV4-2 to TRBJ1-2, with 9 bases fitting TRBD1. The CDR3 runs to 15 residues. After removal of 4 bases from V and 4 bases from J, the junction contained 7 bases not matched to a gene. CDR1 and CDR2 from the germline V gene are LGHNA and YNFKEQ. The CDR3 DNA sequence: TGTGCCAGCAGCCCGCGGACAGGGGAGGCCTATGGCTACACCTTC. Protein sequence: CASSPRTGEAYGYTF.

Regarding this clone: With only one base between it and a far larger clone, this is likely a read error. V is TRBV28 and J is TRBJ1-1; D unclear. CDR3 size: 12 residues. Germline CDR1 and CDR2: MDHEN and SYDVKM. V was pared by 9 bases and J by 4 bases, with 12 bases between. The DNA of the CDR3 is TGTGCCAGTCAACTAATGAGCACTGAAGCTTTCTTT. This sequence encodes CASQLMSTEAFF.

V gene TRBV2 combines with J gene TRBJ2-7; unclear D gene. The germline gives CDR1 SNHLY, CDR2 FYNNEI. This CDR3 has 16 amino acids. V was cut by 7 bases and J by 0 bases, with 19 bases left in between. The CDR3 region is CASTPLAGFPSYEQYF. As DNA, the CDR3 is TGTGCCAGCACCCCCCTCGCTGGCTTTCCCTCCTACGAGCAGTACTTC.

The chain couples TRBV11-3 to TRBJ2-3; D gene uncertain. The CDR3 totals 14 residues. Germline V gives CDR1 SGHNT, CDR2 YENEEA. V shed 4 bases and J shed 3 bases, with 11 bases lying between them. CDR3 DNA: TGTGCCAGCAGCTGGACGTCCTCTACAGATACGCAGTATTTT. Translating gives CASSWTSSTDTQYF.

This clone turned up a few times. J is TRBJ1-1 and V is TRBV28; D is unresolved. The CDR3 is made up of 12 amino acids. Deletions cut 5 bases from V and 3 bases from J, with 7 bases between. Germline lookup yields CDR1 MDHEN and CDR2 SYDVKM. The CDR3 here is CASSTWDTEAFF. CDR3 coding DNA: TGTGCCAGCAGTACGTGGGACACTGAAGCTTTCTTT.

CDR3 sequence: CASSLSVLGLSTGELFF. As DNA, the CDR3 is TGTGCCAGCAGTTTGTCTGTGTTGGGACTAAGCACCGGGGAGCTGTTTTTT. The J gene is TRBJ2-2, the V gene TRBV27, with TRBD2 identical over 7 bases. CDR1 is MNHEY, CDR2 SMNVEV, per germline (reference sequence). The CDR3 has 17 residues. Losses at the gene ends were 3 bases for V and 4 bases for J; bases not matched to a gene: 11.

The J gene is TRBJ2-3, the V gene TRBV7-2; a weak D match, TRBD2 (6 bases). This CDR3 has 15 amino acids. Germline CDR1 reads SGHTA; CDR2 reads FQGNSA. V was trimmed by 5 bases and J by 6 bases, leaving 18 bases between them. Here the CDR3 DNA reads TGTGCCAGCAGCCTAGGGGCGGGATGGTCGGATACGCAGTATTTT. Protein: CASSLGAGWSDTQYF.

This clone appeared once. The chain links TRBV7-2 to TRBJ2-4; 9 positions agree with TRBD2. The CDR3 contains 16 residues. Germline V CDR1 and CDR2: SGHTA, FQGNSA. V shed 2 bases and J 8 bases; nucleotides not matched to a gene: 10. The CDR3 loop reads CASSLYPAGGPHIQYF. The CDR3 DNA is TGTGCCAGCAGCTTATATCCTGCGGGAGGGCCGCACATTCAGTACTTC.